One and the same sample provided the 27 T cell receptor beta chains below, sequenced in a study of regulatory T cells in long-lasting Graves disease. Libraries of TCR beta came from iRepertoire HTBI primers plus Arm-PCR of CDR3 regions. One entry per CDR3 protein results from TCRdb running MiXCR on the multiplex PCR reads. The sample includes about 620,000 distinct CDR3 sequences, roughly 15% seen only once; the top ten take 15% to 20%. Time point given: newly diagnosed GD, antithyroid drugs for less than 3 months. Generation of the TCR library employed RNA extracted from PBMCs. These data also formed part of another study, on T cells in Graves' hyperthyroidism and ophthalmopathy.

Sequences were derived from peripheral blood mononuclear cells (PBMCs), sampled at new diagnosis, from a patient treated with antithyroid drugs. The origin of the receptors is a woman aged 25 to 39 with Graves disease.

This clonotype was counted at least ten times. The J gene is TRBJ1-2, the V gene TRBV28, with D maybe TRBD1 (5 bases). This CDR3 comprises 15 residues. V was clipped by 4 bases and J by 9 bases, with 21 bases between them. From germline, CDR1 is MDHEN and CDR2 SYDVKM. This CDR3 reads CASSSGDRDRASYTF. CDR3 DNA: TGTGCCAGCAGTTCGGGGGACCGGGACCGCGCGAGCTACACCTTC.

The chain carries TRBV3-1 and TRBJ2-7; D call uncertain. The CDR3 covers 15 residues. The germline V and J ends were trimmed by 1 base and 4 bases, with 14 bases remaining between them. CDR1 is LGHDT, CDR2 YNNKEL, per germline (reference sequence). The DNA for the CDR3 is TGTGCCAGCAGCCAAGGAGGACGCATGGGGTACGAGCAGTACTTC. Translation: CASSQGGRMGYEQYF.

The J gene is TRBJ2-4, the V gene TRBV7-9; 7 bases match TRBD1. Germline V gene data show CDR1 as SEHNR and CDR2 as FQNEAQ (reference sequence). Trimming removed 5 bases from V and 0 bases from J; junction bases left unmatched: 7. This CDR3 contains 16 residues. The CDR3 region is CASSAWDRLAKNIQYF. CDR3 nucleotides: TGTGCCAGCAGCGCCTGGGACAGATTAGCCAAAAACATTCAGTACTTC. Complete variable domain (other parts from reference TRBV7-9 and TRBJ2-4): DTGVSQNPRHKITKRGQNVTFRCDPISEHNRLYWYRQTLGQGPEFLTYFQNEAQLEKSRLLSDRFSAERPKGSFSTLEIQRTEQGDSAMYLCASSAWDRLAKNIQYFGAGTRLSVL.

The CDR3 is CASSRTGLGNQPQHF. CDR3 DNA sequence: TGCGCCAGCAGCCGGACAGGGTTGGGCAATCAGCCCCAGCATTTT. V is TRBV5-1 and J is TRBJ1-5; 8 bases are shared with TRBD1. The CDR3 covers 15 residues. Germline V CDR1 and CDR2: SGHRS, YFSETQ. V lost 4 bases, J lost 2 bases, and 5 bases stayed unmatched.

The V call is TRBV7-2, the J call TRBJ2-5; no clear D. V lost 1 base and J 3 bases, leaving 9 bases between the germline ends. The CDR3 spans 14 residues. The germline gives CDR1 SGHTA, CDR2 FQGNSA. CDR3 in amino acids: CASSLVYGKETQYF. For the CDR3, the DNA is TGTGCCAGCAGCTTAGTGTATGGGAAAGAGACCCAGTACTTC. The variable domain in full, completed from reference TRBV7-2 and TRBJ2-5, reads GAGVSQSPSNKVTEKGKDVELRCDPISGHTALYWYRQSLGQGLEFLIYFQGNSAPDKSGLPSDRFSAERTGGSVSTLTIQRTQQEDSAVYLCASSLVYGKETQYFGPGTRLLVL.

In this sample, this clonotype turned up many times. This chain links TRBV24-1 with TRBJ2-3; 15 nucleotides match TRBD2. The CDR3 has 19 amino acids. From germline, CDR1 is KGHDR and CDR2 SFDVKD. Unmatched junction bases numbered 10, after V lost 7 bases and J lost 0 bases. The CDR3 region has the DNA TGTGCCACCAGCGACTCCGGGACTAGCGGGAGGAGAAGCACAGATACGCAGTATTTT. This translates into CATSDSGTSGRRSTDTQYF.

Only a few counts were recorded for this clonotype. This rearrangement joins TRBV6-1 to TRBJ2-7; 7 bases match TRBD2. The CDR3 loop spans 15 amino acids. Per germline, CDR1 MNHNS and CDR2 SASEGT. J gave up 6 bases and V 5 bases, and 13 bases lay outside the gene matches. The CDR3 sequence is CASSPPGLVPLEQYF. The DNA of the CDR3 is TGTGCCAGCAGTCCACCAGGACTAGTTCCGCTCGAGCAGTACTTC.

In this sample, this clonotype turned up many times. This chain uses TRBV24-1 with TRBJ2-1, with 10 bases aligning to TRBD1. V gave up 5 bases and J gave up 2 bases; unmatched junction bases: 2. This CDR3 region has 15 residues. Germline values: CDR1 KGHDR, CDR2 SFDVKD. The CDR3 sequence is CATSVGTGAYNEQFF. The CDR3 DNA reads TGTGCCACCAGTGTCGGGACAGGGGCCTACAATGAGCAGTTCTTC.

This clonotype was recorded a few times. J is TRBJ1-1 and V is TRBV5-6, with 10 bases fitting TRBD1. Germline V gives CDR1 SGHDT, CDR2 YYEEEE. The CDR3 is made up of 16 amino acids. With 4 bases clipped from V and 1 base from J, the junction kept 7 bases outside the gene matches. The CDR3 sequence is CASSGGTGATNTEAFF. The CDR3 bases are TGTGCCAGCAGCGGGGGGACAGGGGCTACGAACACTGAAGCTTTCTTT.

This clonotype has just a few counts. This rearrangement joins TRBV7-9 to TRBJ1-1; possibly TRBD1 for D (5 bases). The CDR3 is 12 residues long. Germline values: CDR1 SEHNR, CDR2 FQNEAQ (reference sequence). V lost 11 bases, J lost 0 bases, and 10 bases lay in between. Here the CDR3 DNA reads TGTGCCCTGACAGCGTTGAACACTGAAGCTTTCTTT. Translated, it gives CALTALNTEAFF.

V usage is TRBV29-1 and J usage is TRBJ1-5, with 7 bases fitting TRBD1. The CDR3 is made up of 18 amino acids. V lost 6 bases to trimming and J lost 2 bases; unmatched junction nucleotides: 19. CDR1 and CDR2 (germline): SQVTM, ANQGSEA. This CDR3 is CSVVTGTDLTFGNQPQHF. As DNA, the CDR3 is TGCAGCGTGGTCACCGGGACAGACCTTACATTCGGCAATCAGCCCCAGCATTTT.

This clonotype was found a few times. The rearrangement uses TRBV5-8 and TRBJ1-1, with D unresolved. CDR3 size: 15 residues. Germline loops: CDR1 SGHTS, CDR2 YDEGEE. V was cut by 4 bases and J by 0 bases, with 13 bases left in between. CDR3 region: CASSLHGLMNTEAFF. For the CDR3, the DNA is TGTGCCAGCAGCCTGCACGGACTCATGAACACTGAAGCTTTCTTT.

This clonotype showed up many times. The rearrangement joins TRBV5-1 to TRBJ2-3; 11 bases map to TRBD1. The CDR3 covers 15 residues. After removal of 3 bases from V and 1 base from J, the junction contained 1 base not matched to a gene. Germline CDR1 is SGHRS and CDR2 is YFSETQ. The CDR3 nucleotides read TGCGCCAGCAGCTGGGGACAGGGGGGCACAGATACGCAGTATTTT. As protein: CASSWGQGGTDTQYF. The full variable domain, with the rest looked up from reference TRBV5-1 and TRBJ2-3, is KAGVTQTPRYLIKTRGQQVTLSCSPISGHRSVSWYQQTPGQGLQFLFEYFSETQRNKGNFPGRFSGRQFSNSRSEMNVSTLELGDSALYLCASSWGQGGTDTQYFGPGTRLTVL.

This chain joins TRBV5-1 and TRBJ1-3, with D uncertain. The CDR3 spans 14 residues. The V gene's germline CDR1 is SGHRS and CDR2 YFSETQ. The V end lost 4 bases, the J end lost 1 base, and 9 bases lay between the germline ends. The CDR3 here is CASSMGSSGNTIYF. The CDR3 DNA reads TGCGCCAGCAGCATGGGGTCGTCTGGAAACACCATATATTTT. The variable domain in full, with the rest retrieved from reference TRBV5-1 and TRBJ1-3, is KAGVTQTPRYLIKTRGQQVTLSCSPISGHRSVSWYQQTPGQGLQFLFEYFSETQRNKGNFPGRFSGRQFSNSRSEMNVSTLELGDSALYLCASSMGSSGNTIYFGEGSWLTVV.

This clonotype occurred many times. The CDR3 bases are TGCAGCGTTGGATGGGGGAGTACAGATACGCAGTATTTT. Encoded protein: CSVGWGSTDTQYF. The rearrangement links TRBV29-1 to TRBJ2-3; D could derive from TRBD1 or TRBD2 (5 bases each). The CDR3 is made up of 13 amino acids. From germline, CDR1 is SQVTM and CDR2 ANQGSEA. Trimming stripped 4 bases from V and 3 bases from J, with 11 bases between.

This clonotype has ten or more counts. The chain's CDR3 is CASTTIGASLFYGYTF. In DNA form, the CDR3 reads TGTGCCAGCACAACTATAGGAGCTTCCCTTTTCTATGGCTACACCTTC. The chain links TRBV2 to TRBJ1-2, with D hard to call. CDR3 length equals 16 residues. Between the trimmed V and J ends, which lost 7 bases and 4 bases, there was a span of 22 bases. Germline V CDR1 and CDR2: SNHLY, FYNNEI.

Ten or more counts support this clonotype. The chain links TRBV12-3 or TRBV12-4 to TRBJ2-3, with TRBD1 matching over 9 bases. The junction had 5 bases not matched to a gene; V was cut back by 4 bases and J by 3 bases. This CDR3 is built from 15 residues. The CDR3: CASSWGGQGTDTQYF. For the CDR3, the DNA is TGTGCCAGCAGTTGGGGTGGACAGGGGACAGATACGCAGTATTTT.

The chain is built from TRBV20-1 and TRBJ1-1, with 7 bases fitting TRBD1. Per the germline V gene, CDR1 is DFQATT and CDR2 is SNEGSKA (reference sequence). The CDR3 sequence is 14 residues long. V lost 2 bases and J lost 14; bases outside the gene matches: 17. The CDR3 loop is CSARLTGAPRGLFF. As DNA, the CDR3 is TGCAGTGCTAGACTAACAGGGGCTCCAAGGGGGTTGTTCTTT.

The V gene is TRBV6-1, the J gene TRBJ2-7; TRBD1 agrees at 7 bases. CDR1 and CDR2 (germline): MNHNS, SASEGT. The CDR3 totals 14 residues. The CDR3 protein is CVTGQVGIIYEQYF. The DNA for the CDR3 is TGTGTCACCGGACAGGTCGGAATTATTTACGAGCAGTACTTC.

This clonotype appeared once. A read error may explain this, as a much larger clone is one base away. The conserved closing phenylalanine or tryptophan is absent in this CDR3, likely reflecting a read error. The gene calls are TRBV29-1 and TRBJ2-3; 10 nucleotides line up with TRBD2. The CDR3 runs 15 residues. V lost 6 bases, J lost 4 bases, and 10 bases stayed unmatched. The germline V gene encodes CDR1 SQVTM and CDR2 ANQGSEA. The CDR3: CSVPSLAGDADTQYL. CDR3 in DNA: TGCAGCGTCCCAAGCCTAGCGGGAGATGCAGATACGCAGTATCTT.

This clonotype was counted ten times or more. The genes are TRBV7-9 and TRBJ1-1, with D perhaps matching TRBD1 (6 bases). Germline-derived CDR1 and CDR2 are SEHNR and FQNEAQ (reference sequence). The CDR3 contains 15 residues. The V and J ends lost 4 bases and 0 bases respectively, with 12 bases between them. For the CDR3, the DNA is TGTGCCAGCAGCTGGGGGGGGGCCATGAACACTGAAGCTTTCTTT. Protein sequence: CASSWGGAMNTEAFF.

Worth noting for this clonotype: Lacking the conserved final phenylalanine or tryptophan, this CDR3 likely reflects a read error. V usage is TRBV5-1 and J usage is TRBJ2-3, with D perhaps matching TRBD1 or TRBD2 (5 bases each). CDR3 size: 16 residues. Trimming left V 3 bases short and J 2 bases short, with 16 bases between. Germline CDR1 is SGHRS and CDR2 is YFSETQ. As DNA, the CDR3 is TGCGCCAGCAGCTCCCGGGACCTAAAATACACAGATACGCAGTATCTT. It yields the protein CASSSRDLKYTDTQYL.

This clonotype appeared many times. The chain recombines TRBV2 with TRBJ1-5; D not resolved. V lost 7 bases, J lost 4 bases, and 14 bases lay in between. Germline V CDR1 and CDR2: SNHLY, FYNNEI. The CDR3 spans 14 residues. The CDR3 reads CASTYRSLNQPQHF. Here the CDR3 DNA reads TGTGCCAGCACATATCGCAGCCTAAATCAGCCCCAGCATTTT.

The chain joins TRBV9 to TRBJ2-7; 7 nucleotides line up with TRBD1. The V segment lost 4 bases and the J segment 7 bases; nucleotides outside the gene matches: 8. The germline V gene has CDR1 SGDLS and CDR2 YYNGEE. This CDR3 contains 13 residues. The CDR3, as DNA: TGTGCCAGCAGCCCCGGACAGGCCTGGGAGCAGTACTTC. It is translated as CASSPGQAWEQYF.

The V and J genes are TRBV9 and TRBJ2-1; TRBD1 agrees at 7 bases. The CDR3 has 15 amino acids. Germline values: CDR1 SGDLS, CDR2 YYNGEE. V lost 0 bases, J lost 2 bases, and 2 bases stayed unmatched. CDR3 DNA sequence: TGTGCCAGCAGCGTAGACAGGGGTCCCTACAATGAGCAGTTCTTC. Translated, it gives CASSVDRGPYNEQFF.

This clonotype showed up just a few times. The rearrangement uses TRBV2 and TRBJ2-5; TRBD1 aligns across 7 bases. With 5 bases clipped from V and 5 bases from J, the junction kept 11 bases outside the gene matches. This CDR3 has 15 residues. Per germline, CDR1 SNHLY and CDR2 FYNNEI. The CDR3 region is CASSTHRGVQETQYF. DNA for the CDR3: TGTGCCAGCAGTACACACAGGGGTGTCCAGGAGACCCAGTACTTC.

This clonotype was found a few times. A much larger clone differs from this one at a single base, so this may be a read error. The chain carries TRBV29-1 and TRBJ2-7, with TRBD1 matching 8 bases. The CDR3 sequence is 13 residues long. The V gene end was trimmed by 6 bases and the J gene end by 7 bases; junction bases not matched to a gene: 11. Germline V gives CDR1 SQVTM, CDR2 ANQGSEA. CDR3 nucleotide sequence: TGCAGCGTCCCTCGGACAGGGATAGTAGAGCAGTACTTC. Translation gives CSVPRTGIVEQYF.